A single sample gave rise to the 8 T cell receptor beta chains below, sequenced in a study of cytomegalovirus exposure and HLA in healthy donors. The repertoire was sequenced with immunoSEQ multiplex PCR; TCRdb's copy has only in-frame clones and lacks some. The sample lists under 300,000 clones, 90% occurring once. Sequenced: PBMCs. All receptors come from a woman aged 18-30 years in good health and CMV-seronegative.

The chain employs TRBV28 and TRBJ2-3; 9 bases align to TRBD2. The junction had 6 bases not matched to a gene; V was cut back by 6 bases and J by 2 bases. The CDR3 length is 15 residues. Germline lookup yields CDR1 MDHEN and CDR2 SYDVKM. DNA for the CDR3: TGTGCCAGCAGGGGCGGGGGGGCCTACACAGATACGCAGTATTTT. Amino acid sequence: CASRGGGAYTDTQYF.

The genes are TRBV5-1 and TRBJ2-3; 9 bases are a match to TRBD1. This CDR3 has 16 amino acids. After removal of 4 bases from V and 3 bases from J, the junction contained 9 bases not matched to a gene. The germline V gene has CDR1 SGHRS and CDR2 YFSETQ. The CDR3 bases are TGCGCCAGCAGCCTCAGCCGGGACAGGGTGACAGATACGCAGTATTTT. Its protein product is CASSLSRDRVTDTQYF.

This chain joins TRBV7-9 and TRBJ1-1; D remains ambiguous. Trimming stripped 4 bases from V and 4 bases from J, with 13 bases between. CDR3 length: 14 amino acids. Germline CDR1 is SEHNR and CDR2 is FQNEAQ (reference sequence). CDR3 in DNA: TGTGCCAGCAGCTCGACCCCCGGCGGCACTGAAGCTTTCTTT. This translates into CASSSTPGGTEAFF.

The chain carries TRBV9 and TRBJ1-2, with TRBD1 matching 7 bases. The trim removed 0 bases at V and 4 bases at J, leaving 3 bases unmatched. This CDR3 spans 14 amino acids. Germline CDR1 and CDR2: SGDLS and YYNGEE. CDR3 bases: TGTGCCAGCAGCGTAGAGGGACAGACCTATGGCTACACCTTC. This encodes CASSVEGQTYGYTF.

V is TRBV6-5 and J is TRBJ2-7; 7 bases are a match to TRBD2. The V gene's germline CDR1 is MNHEY and CDR2 SVGAGI. The CDR3 covers 15 residues. Trimming at V came to 2 bases and at J to 6 bases, leaving 10 bases not matched to a gene. CDR3 loop: CASSYRGLSGLEQYF. The CDR3 DNA sequence: TGTGCCAGCAGTTACCGGGGACTATCTGGGCTCGAGCAGTACTTC.

The chain combines TRBV7-8 with TRBJ2-7, with D tentatively TRBD1 (6 bases). This CDR3 has 17 amino acids. The germline V gene encodes CDR1 SGHVS and CDR2 FQNEAQ. Trimming pared 3 bases from V and 0 bases from J, leaving 18 bases between. CDR3 in amino acids: CASSFGTSMISSYEQYV. In nucleotides, the CDR3 is TGTGCCAGCAGCTTCGGGACATCCATGATAAGCTCCTACGAGCAGTACGTC.

This chain uses TRBV7-9 with TRBJ2-7; TRBD1 is a possible D gene (6 bases). Germline V lookup: CDR1 SEHNR, CDR2 FQNEAQ (reference sequence). The V end was cut by 5 bases, the J end by 5 bases, with 10 bases between. The CDR3 runs to 12 residues. The CDR3 sequence is CASSPHRDEQYF. The DNA for the CDR3 is TGTGCCAGCAGCCCCCACAGGGACGAGCAGTACTTC.

This chain joins TRBV7-6 and TRBJ2-7; D unclear. V was pared by 5 bases and J by 3 bases, with 17 bases between. The CDR3 runs to 15 residues. Germline-derived CDR1 and CDR2 are SGHVS and FNYEAQ. The CDR3 loop is CASSLVPRLLYEQYV. DNA for the CDR3: TGTGCCAGCAGCCTTGTTCCCAGGCTGCTCTACGAGCAGTACGTC.